What follows are 27 T cell receptor beta chains derived from one specimen sequenced in a study of cytomegalovirus exposure and HLA in healthy donors (dated by TCRdb to the late 2010s). The receptor library was made with the immunoSEQ multiplex PCR assay. The multiplex PCR relied on a mix of 60 forward primers for TCR Vbeta segments and 13 reverse primers for TCR Jbeta segments. Sourced from immuneACCESS, this table was stored by TCRdb with only in-frame sequences that have V and J called. A share of the clones is absent; for the studies checked, an unresolved V gene accounts for under half, and the remainder has no known explanation. The sample has under 100,000 clones on record, 81% of them singletons. Around 4.2% of the sample comes from the top ten. Sample: PBMCs. These receptors were obtained from a woman in her 70s in good health and CMV-seropositive.

There are a few counts of this clone. The genes are TRBV6-1 and TRBJ2-7; no firm D call. Germline CDR1 reads MNHNS; CDR2 reads SASEGT. The CDR3 is made up of 12 amino acids. Trimming took off 6 bases at V and 4 bases at J, with 10 bases between the two ends. The CDR3 DNA is TGTGCCAGCAGCCGAGGTCGTTACGAGCAGTACTTC. It encodes CASSRGRYEQYF.

The chain joins TRBV5-6 to TRBJ1-6; tentative D call: TRBD1 (6 bases). Germline values: CDR1 SGHDT, CDR2 YYEEEE. V lost 6 bases to trimming and J lost 2 bases, with 15 bases between them. The CDR3 runs to 16 residues. Written as DNA, the CDR3 is TGTGCCAGCACCTTATTTTCAGGGGCCTATAATTCACCCCTCCACTTT. As protein: CASTLFSGAYNSPLHF.

The chain carries TRBV30 and TRBJ2-3; D is unresolved. This CDR3 is built from 11 residues. Germline V lookup: CDR1 GTSNPN, CDR2 SVGIG (reference sequence). V was cut by 4 bases and J by 11 bases, with 13 bases left in between. The CDR3 loop reads CAWNMGSLQYF. DNA for the CDR3: TGTGCCTGGAATATGGGCAGCCTGCAGTATTTT.

The CDR3 is CASSLGAGIEKLFF. DNA for the CDR3: TGTGCCAGCAGCTTAGGGGCAGGGATTGAAAAACTGTTTTTT. The genes are TRBV7-9 and TRBJ1-4; a possible D gene is TRBD1 (5 bases). CDR1 and CDR2 (germline): SEHNR, FQNEAQ (reference sequence). The V end lost 1 base, the J end lost 7 bases, and 10 bases lay between the germline ends. The CDR3 runs 14 residues.

The chain couples TRBV7-6 to TRBJ2-5; 11 bases match TRBD1. This CDR3 contains 15 residues. CDR1 is SGHVS, CDR2 FNYEAQ, per germline. V gave up 5 bases and J gave up 4 bases; unmatched junction bases: 6. The CDR3 sequence is CASSTGQGARETQYF. In DNA form, the CDR3 reads TGTGCCAGCAGCACAGGACAGGGGGCTAGAGAGACCCAGTACTTC.

This clone was counted only a few times. This sample includes further DNA sequences coding for the same CDR3. The chain's CDR3 is CASSGTGNQPQHF. The CDR3 nucleotides read TGTGCCAGTAGTGGGACAGGGAATCAGCCCCAGCATTTT. The chain links TRBV19 to TRBJ1-5, with 9 bases fitting TRBD1. After removal of 5 bases from V and 4 bases from J, the junction contained 0 bases not matched to a gene. CDR1 and CDR2 (germline): LNHDA, SQIVND (reference sequence). The CDR3 totals 13 residues.

The genes are TRBV29-1 and TRBJ2-3; 8 bases agree with TRBD1. CDR3 length: 13 amino acids. The germline V gene has CDR1 SQVTM and CDR2 ANQGSEA. J was trimmed by 1 base and V by 4 bases; bases with no gene match: 1. The DNA for the CDR3 is TGCAGCGTTGCGACAGGGGGCACAGATACGCAGTATTTT. Its protein is CSVATGGTDTQYF.

The chain links TRBV11-2 to TRBJ1-5; D possibly corresponds to TRBD1 (6 bases). CDR3 length: 14 residues. The V gene's germline CDR1 is SGHAT and CDR2 FQNNGV. V was cut by 5 bases and J by 5 bases, with 13 bases left in between. The CDR3 spells CASSPGQNYQPQHF. The CDR3 coding sequence is TGTGCCAGCAGCCCTGGACAGAACTATCAGCCCCAGCATTTT.

The genes are TRBV6-5 and TRBJ1-5; D remains ambiguous. CDR1 and CDR2 (germline): MNHEY, SVGAGI. The CDR3 extends over 15 amino acids. V dropped 4 bases and J dropped 0 bases, with 10 bases sitting between them. The CDR3 DNA sequence: TGTGCCAGCAGTTTGAGCTCCTATAGCAATCAGCCCCAGCATTTT. As protein: CASSLSSYSNQPQHF.

This chain links TRBV5-1 with TRBJ1-2, with TRBD1 matching 7 bases. Germline CDR1 is SGHRS and CDR2 is YFSETQ. The V segment lost 0 bases and the J segment 4 bases; nucleotides outside the gene matches: 21. This CDR3 is 20 amino acids long. This CDR3 is CASSLAPGQSTLGTGYGYTF. The CDR3 nucleotides are TGCGCCAGCAGCTTGGCTCCGGGACAGAGTACGTTGGGAACCGGCTATGGCTACACCTTC.

In its sample, this clone was seen once. The gene calls are TRBV7-6 and TRBJ1-6, with 11 bases matching TRBD1. CDR3 length: 15 residues. Germline values: CDR1 SGHVS, CDR2 FNYEAQ. V gave up 2 bases and J gave up 10 bases; unmatched junction bases: 4. CDR3 protein: CASSLRGQGESPLHF. In nucleotides, the CDR3 is TGTGCCAGCAGCTTAAGGGGACAGGGGGAGTCACCCCTCCACTTT.

In its sample, this clone was seen a few times. The rearrangement uses TRBV10-3 and TRBJ1-1; D is ambiguous. V gave up 10 bases and J gave up 3 bases, with 9 bases separating them. CDR3 size: 11 residues. Germline CDR1 and CDR2: ENHRY and SYGVKD. The CDR3, as DNA: TGTGCCACCTCTCGGGACACTGAAGCTTTCTTT. Amino acid sequence: CATSRDTEAFF.

The V call is TRBV29-1, the J call TRBJ1-5; 8 bases align to TRBD1. CDR1 and CDR2 (germline): SQVTM, ANQGSEA. CDR3 size: 17 residues. The ends lost 6 bases at V and 6 bases at J; junction bases unmatched: 19. This chain's CDR3 is CSVQGAETPIRGQPQHF. DNA of the CDR3: TGCAGCGTCCAGGGGGCAGAGACCCCTATTCGTGGTCAGCCCCAGCATTTT. The full variable domain, rest sourced from reference TRBV29-1 and TRBJ1-5, is SAVISQKPSRDICQRGTSLTIQCQVDSQVTMMFWYRQQPGQSLTLIATANQGSEATYESGFVIDKFPISRPNLTFSTLTVSNMSPEDSSIYLCSVQGAETPIRGQPQHFGDGTRLSIL.

The chain couples TRBV10-3 to TRBJ1-1, with D perhaps matching TRBD1 (5 bases). Germline CDR1 and CDR2: ENHRY and SYGVKD. The germline V and J ends were trimmed by 8 bases and 1 base, with 11 bases remaining between them. The CDR3 has 13 amino acids. CDR3 DNA sequence: TGTGCCATCGGGGCACAGCCGAACACTGAAGCTTTCTTT. It encodes CAIGAQPNTEAFF.

The chain combines TRBV5-4 with TRBJ2-1; 8 nucleotides match TRBD2. The CDR3 is made up of 16 amino acids. Germline-derived CDR1 and CDR2 are SGHNT and YYREEE (reference sequence). The V and J ends lost 0 bases and 5 bases, in that order; junction bases with no gene match: 7. The CDR3: CASSLGHAGGHNEQFF. The CDR3 DNA sequence: TGTGCCAGCAGCTTGGGTCACGCGGGAGGTCACAATGAGCAGTTCTTC.

The chain couples TRBV11-3 to TRBJ2-5; 7 nucleotides agree with TRBD1. The J call may be in error: the DNA end matches TRBJ2-7 better. The CDR3 consists of 15 residues. Germline CDR1 reads SGHNT; CDR2 reads YENEEA. The CDR3 DNA sequence: TGTGCCAGCAGCCGCGGACAGGTGAGCTCCTACGAGCAGTACTTC. It encodes CASSRGQVSSYEQYF.

This clone was detected only a few times. This chain links TRBV2 with TRBJ2-7; 10 bases are a match to TRBD1. Germline lookup yields CDR1 SNHLY and CDR2 FYNNEI. Trimming at V came to 6 bases and at J to 2 bases, leaving 4 bases not matched to a gene. The CDR3 spans 14 residues. The CDR3 DNA reads TGTGCCAGCAGGAGGACAGGGGGAACCTACGAGCAGTACTTC. Protein sequence: CASRRTGGTYEQYF. The full variable domain, completed using reference TRBV2 and TRBJ2-7, is EPEVTQTPSHQVTQMGQEVILRCVPISNHLYFYWYRQILGQKVEFLVSFYNNEISEKSEIFDDQFSVERPDGSNFTLKIRSTKLEDSAMYFCASRRTGGTYEQYFGPGTRLTVT.

This clone has only a few counts. The chain uses TRBV27 and TRBJ2-5, with unresolved D. CDR3 length: 13 amino acids. Germline V gene data show CDR1 as MNHEY and CDR2 as SMNVEV (reference sequence). The ends were cut back, 5 bases at V and 8 bases at J, with 15 bases in the middle. The CDR3 bases are TGTGCCAGCAGTCCCCAGATCCCTCGCACCCAGTACTTC. Translated, it gives CASSPQIPRTQYF.

V gene TRBV29-1 combines with J gene TRBJ1-4, with 7 bases matching TRBD1. The CDR3 loop spans 13 amino acids. V was pared by 3 bases and J by 8 bases, with 6 bases of the junction left unmatched. In germline, CDR1 is SQVTM, CDR2 ANQGSEA. CDR3 DNA sequence: TGCAGCGTTGATAACAGGGGAGGAGAAAAACTGTTTTTT. This gives the protein CSVDNRGGEKLFF.

This chain joins TRBV28 and TRBJ2-5; 7 bases line up with TRBD1. CDR1 MDHEN and CDR2 SYDVKM come from the germline V gene. Trimming removed 6 bases from V and 4 bases from J; junction bases left unmatched: 8. The CDR3 spans 14 residues. CDR3 in amino acids: CASSKGGAVETQYF. Written as DNA, the CDR3 is TGTGCCAGCAGCAAAGGGGGCGCAGTAGAGACCCAGTACTTC.

This chain uses TRBV19 with TRBJ1-2; perhaps TRBD1 as D (5 bases). Germline V lookup: CDR1 LNHDA, CDR2 SQIVND (reference sequence). The CDR3 is 15 residues long. V was trimmed by 3 bases and J by 3 bases, leaving 14 bases between them. CDR3 nucleotides: TGTGCCAGTAGTATCAGGCAGGGCGGCGACTATGGCTACACCTTC. Translating it yields CASSIRQGGDYGYTF.

The sample holds a few counts of this clone. The chain joins TRBV7-3 to TRBJ2-7, with TRBD2 matching over 8 bases. Trimming cost V 5 bases and J 3 bases; bases outside gene matches: 6. The germline V gene encodes CDR1 SGHTA and CDR2 FQGTGA. The CDR3 has 14 residues. CDR3 nucleotide sequence: TGTGCCAGCAGCCCCGGGGGGGGCGACTACGAGCAGTACTTC. Protein product: CASSPGGGDYEQYF.

The chain has TRBV30 and TRBJ2-1, with TRBD2 matching 8 bases. Germline CDR1 GTSNPN, CDR2 SVGIG (reference sequence). V trimming: 0 bases; J trimming: 8 bases; junction bases outside the gene matches: 9. The CDR3 runs to 15 residues. The DNA of the CDR3 is TGTGCCTGGAGTGTAGGTAGCGGGAACGTGGATGAGCAGTTCTTC. This sequence encodes CAWSVGSGNVDEQFF.

The V call is TRBV6-5, the J call TRBJ1-2; a weak D match, TRBD1 (5 bases). In germline, CDR1 is MNHEY, CDR2 SVGAGI. CDR3 length: 13 residues. Trimming shortened V by 2 bases and J by 5 bases, and 9 bases separated the two germline ends. CDR3 amino acids: CASSYPGNYGYTF. DNA for the CDR3: TGTGCCAGCAGTTACCCAGGGAATTATGGCTACACCTTC.

As regards this clone: Other DNA sequences in this sample translate to the same CDR3. The V gene is TRBV6-5, the J gene TRBJ1-4, with a weak D call TRBD1 (5 bases). The CDR3 length is 13 residues. Deletions cut 6 bases from V and 7 bases from J, with 12 bases between. CDR1 is MNHEY and CDR2 is SVGAGI in the germline V gene. CDR3 nucleotides: TGTGCCAGCAGAGGGCAGGGCCCTGAAAAACTGTTTTTT. This encodes CASRGQGPEKLFF.

This clone was counted a few times. The V and J genes are TRBV5-4 and TRBJ1-2; D is ambiguous. CDR1 is SGHNT, CDR2 YYREEE, per germline (reference sequence). V lost 3 bases and J 8 bases, leaving 23 bases between the germline ends. The CDR3 runs to 16 residues. The CDR3 nucleotides read TGTGCCAGCAGCTCGTGGGCGCGGGTGACTGCGGGGGGCTACACCTTC. It specifies CASSSWARVTAGGYTF.

The chain is built from TRBV9 and TRBJ2-2; 11 positions agree with TRBD2. CDR1 SGDLS and CDR2 YYNGEE come from the germline V gene. The V segment lost 4 bases and the J segment 1 base; nucleotides outside the gene matches: 6. CDR3 size: 17 residues. The CDR3 here is CASSSRLAGLNTGELFF. As DNA, the CDR3 is TGTGCCAGCAGCTCTAGACTAGCGGGACTGAACACCGGGGAGCTGTTTTTT.